This TCR beta chain was retrieved from a study of blood T cell repertoires in COVID-19. Turning to the study itself: Acute and convalescent COVID-19 samples came from the United States, Italy and Spain. In each case, the material was cDNA or gDNA derived from T cells, B-cell-depleted T cells, or PBMCs.

As processed by the authors: Quantification of nucleated cells was approximated via reference gene primer amplification. Libraries were prepared by immunoSEQ multiplex PCR; TCRdb keeps only in-frame clonotypes and omits some of them. D and trimming come from the DNA, and the V and J calls and clone size come from that table. The sample has about 150,000 clones; approximately 87% are singletons. CDR3 length: 14 amino acids. Per germline, CDR1 MNHEY and CDR2 SVGAGI. Trimming stripped 6 bases from V and 1 base from J, with 12 bases between. The rearrangement joins TRBV6-5 to TRBJ1-1, with a weak D call TRBD1 (5 bases). The source of this sequence is a woman between 50 and 59 years old with active or convalescent COVID-19. The sequencing sample was made of peripheral blood. The CDR3 loop reads CASRTVEGNTEAFF. The CDR3 coding sequence is TGTGCCAGCAGGACAGTCGAAGGGAACACTGAAGCTTTCTTT.